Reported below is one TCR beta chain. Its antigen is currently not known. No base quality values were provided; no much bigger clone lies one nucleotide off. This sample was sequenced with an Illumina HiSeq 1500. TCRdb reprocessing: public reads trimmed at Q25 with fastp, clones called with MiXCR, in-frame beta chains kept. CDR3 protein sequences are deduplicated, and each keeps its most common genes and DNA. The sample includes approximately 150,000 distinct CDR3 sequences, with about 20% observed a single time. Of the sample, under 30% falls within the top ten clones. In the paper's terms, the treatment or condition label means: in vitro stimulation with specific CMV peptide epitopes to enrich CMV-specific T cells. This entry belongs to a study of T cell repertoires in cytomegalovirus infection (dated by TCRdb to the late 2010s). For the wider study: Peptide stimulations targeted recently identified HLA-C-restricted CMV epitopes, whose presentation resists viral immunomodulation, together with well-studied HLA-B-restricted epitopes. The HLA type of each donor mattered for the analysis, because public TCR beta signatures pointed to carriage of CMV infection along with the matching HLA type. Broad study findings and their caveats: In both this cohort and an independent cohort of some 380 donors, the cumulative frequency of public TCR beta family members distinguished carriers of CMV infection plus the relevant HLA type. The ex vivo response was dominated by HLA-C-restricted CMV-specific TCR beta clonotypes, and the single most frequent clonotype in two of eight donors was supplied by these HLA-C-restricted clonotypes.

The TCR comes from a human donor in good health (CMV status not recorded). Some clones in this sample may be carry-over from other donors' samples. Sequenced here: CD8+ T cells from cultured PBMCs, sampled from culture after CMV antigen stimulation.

The DNA sequence is given as TGTGCCAGCGGGTCCGGGACAGTTGTACAGCCCCAGCATTTT. It specifies CASGSGTVVQPQHF. Here the chain combines TRBV27 and TRBJ1-5; 7 bases in the junction line up with TRBD1. V is pruned by 8 bases and J by 7 bases, leaving 11 bases of the junction without a gene match. CDR1 and CDR2, looked up from the germline V gene (reference sequence), are MNHEY and SMNVEV. Taken from cysteine to phenylalanine, the CDR3 has 14 residues. The read is trimmed to its CDR3 DNA, 42 bases read in frame from base 1.